A single sample gave rise to the 16 T cell receptor beta chains below, sequenced in a study of blood T cell repertoires in COVID-19. The assay was immunoSEQ multiplex PCR, and TCRdb's table has in-frame clones only and misses some. The top ten clones hold 7.8% of a sample with about 480,000 clones, 85% to 90% of them seen once. Sequencing was performed on peripheral blood. Receptors were obtained from a woman aged 45-65 years with COVID-19, enrolled during active disease.

The chain has TRBV20-1 and TRBJ2-5; D unclear. Germline lookup yields CDR1 DFQATT and CDR2 SNEGSKA (reference sequence). The V end was cut by 3 bases, the J end by 2 bases, with 10 bases between. This CDR3 is built from 13 residues. CDR3 in DNA: TGCAGTGCTAGTCCTCAGATACAAGAGACCCAGTACTTC. Translation: CSASPQIQETQYF.

V gene TRBV6-1 combines with J gene TRBJ2-3; 13 bases line up with TRBD2. J was trimmed by 5 bases and V by 3 bases; bases with no gene match: 2. This CDR3 is 15 amino acids long. The germline V gene has CDR1 MNHNS and CDR2 SASEGT. The CDR3 DNA reads as TGTGCCAGCAGTGAGACTAGCGGGGGGAGAGATACGCAGTATTTT. It codes for CASSETSGGRDTQYF.

This chain connects TRBV30 to TRBJ1-6; possibly TRBD1 for D (6 bases). The germline V gene has CDR1 GTSNPN and CDR2 SVGIG (reference sequence). The V gene lost 0 bases and the J gene lost 7 bases, with 10 bases spanning the gap. The CDR3 loop spans 14 amino acids. CDR3 residues: CAWSVQGRNSPLHF. CDR3 DNA sequence: TGTGCCTGGAGTGTACAGGGCAGAAATTCACCCCTCCACTTT.

The CDR3: CASSFGRDTEAFF. The CDR3 region has the DNA TGTGCCAGCAGTTTCGGCAGGGACACTGAAGCTTTCTTT. The V and J genes are TRBV12-3 or TRBV12-4 and TRBJ1-1, with D maybe TRBD1 (5 bases). The CDR3 has 13 residues. V lost 3 bases and J lost 3, with 8 bases in between.

CDR3 residues: CASSLGRASMNTEAFF. DNA of the CDR3: TGCGCCAGCAGCTTGGGTAGAGCAAGTATGAACACTGAAGCTTTCTTT. The chain joins TRBV5-1 to TRBJ1-1; D gene uncertain. The germline CDR1 and CDR2 sequences are SGHRS and YFSETQ. The CDR3 runs 16 residues. The germline V and J ends were trimmed by 0 bases and 0 bases, with 12 bases remaining between them.

Written as DNA, the CDR3 is TGTGCCAGCAACACAGACTCTGGGGCCAACGTCCTGACTTTC. Its protein is CASNTDSGANVLTF. The V call is TRBV28, the J call TRBJ2-6; D is ambiguous. Germline loops: CDR1 MDHEN, CDR2 SYDVKM. The germline V and J ends were trimmed by 7 bases and 0 bases, with 7 bases remaining between them. The CDR3 has 14 residues.

This clone occurred once. This chain connects TRBV6-1 to TRBJ1-1; D not certain. The CDR3 length is 14 residues. V shed 0 bases and J shed 1 base, with 6 bases lying between them. Germline CDR1 MNHNS, CDR2 SASEGT. The CDR3 DNA reads TGTGCCAGCAGTGAAGCAGAAGCGAACACTGAAGCTTTCTTT. Residues: CASSEAEANTEAFF.

The chain recombines TRBV15 with TRBJ1-5; 7 bases fit TRBD1. Germline CDR1 and CDR2: LNHNV and YYDKDF (reference sequence). Germline trimming cut 4 bases from V and 7 bases from J; bases unmatched to any gene: 10. CDR3 length: 15 residues. The CDR3 spells CATSKPRGRGQPQHF. The DNA for the CDR3 is TGTGCCACCAGCAAACCGAGGGGGCGGGGACAGCCCCAGCATTTT. Full variable domain (outside the CDR3, taken from reference TRBV15 and TRBJ1-5): DAMVIQNPRYQVTQFGKPVTLSCSQTLNHNVMYWYQQKSSQAPKLLFHYYDKDFNNEADTPDNFQSRRPNTSFCFLDIRSPGLGDTAMYLCATSKPRGRGQPQHFGDGTRLSIL.

The V gene is TRBV9, the J gene TRBJ1-1, with D hard to call. Germline assignment: CDR1 SGDLS and CDR2 YYNGEE. Trimming removed 4 bases from V and 6 bases from J, with 13 bases in between. The CDR3 contains 13 residues. CDR3 in amino acids: CASSPGQISEAFF. As DNA, the CDR3 is TGTGCCAGCAGCCCGGGTCAGATTTCTGAAGCTTTCTTT.

This clone was observed once. This chain links TRBV3-1 (or the pseudogene TRBV3-2) with TRBJ2-1; a weak D match, TRBD1 (6 bases). V lost 6 bases and J lost 4, with 13 bases in between. The CDR3 covers 14 residues. Germline V lookup: CDR1 LGHDT, CDR2 YNNKEL (reference sequence). The CDR3 DNA reads as TGTGCCAGCAGGGACAGCTCCGTATACAATGAGCAGTTCTTC. This codes for CASRDSSVYNEQFF.

The chain combines TRBV12-5 with TRBJ1-1; D is undetermined. The CDR3 spans 13 residues. The germline gives CDR1 LGHNT, CDR2 FRNRAP. V gave up 1 base and J gave up 6 bases, with 9 bases separating them. The CDR3 DNA is TGTGCTAGTGGTTTGGGTAGTGCCTCTGAAGCTTTCTTT. It encodes CASGLGSASEAFF.

This chain connects TRBV12-3 or TRBV12-4 to TRBJ1-2; 7 nucleotides align to TRBD1. Trimming removed 1 base from V and 7 bases from J; junction bases left unmatched: 3. The CDR3 sequence is 13 residues long. The DNA for the CDR3 is TGTGCCAGCAGTTTAGGACAGGGTCTTGGCTACACCTTC. It encodes CASSLGQGLGYTF.

This clone came up once. The chain links TRBV2 to TRBJ1-6; D is uncertain. The CDR3 is made up of 11 amino acids. V dropped 7 bases and J dropped 10 bases, with 8 bases sitting between them. Germline assignment: CDR1 SNHLY and CDR2 FYNNEI. In DNA, the CDR3 is TGTGCCAGCACCATAGCGTCACCCCTCCACTTT. Amino acid sequence: CASTIASPLHF.

The chain joins TRBV19 to TRBJ2-2; D perhaps matches TRBD1 (7 bases). The CDR3 has 15 amino acids. Germline CDR1 reads LNHDA; CDR2 reads SQIVND (reference sequence). V lost 1 base and J 6 bases, leaving 12 bases between the germline ends. CDR3 residues: CASSIVVRGAGELFF. As DNA, the CDR3 is TGTGCCAGTAGTATAGTAGTCAGGGGGGCCGGGGAGCTGTTTTTT.

V gene TRBV4-1 combines with J gene TRBJ2-3; no definite D call. The germline V gene encodes CDR1 MGHRA and CDR2 YSYEKL. V dropped 4 bases and J dropped 0 bases, with 8 bases sitting between them. The CDR3 length is 14 residues. The CDR3 DNA follows: TGCGCCAGCAGCCCCGCGACTAGCACAGATACGCAGTATTTT. As protein: CASSPATSTDTQYF.

V and J are TRBV21-1 and TRBJ2-1; TRBD1, the D gene given by the table, was not confirmed from the DNA. TRBV21-1 is labeled a pseudogene. This CDR3 spans 14 amino acids. CDR3 DNA sequence: TGTGCCAGCAGCAAGGACAGGGAGGGAAATGAGCAGTTCTTC. Its protein product is CASSKDREGNEQFF.